The 15 T cell receptor beta chains reported below all come from one sample, sequenced in a study of shared T cell receptors in the human thymus. Assay: immunoSEQ multiplex PCR; the TCRdb copy retains only in-frame clones and omits some. Found here are hundreds of thousands of clones, 88% of them singletons; the top ten hold 0.0095% to 0.013%. The sample also formed part of further work on human thymus T cells.

Sequenced: thymocytes. The receptors shown here come from a boy less than two years old with a congenital heart defect.

The chain joins TRBV5-8 to TRBJ1-6; TRBD1 is a possible D gene (6 bases). This CDR3 has 14 residues. The V gene lost 4 bases and the J gene lost 4 bases, with 9 bases spanning the gap. Per germline, CDR1 SGHTS and CDR2 YDEGEE. The CDR3 DNA sequence: TGTGCCAGCAGCCTGACAGGATATAATTCACCCCTCCACTTT. Translating gives CASSLTGYNSPLHF. Supplemented by reference TRBV5-8 and TRBJ1-6, the full variable domain reads EAGVTQSPTHLIKTRGQQATLRCSPISGHTSVYWYQQALGLGLQFLLWYDEGEERNRGNFPPRFSGRQFPNYSSELNVNALELEDSALYLCASSLTGYNSPLHFGNGTRLTVT.

The chain has TRBV29-1 and TRBJ2-7, with TRBD2 matching over 13 bases. V shed 7 bases, J shed 3 bases, and the junction held 3 bases outside the gene matches. This CDR3 is built from 13 residues. Germline CDR1 is SQVTM and CDR2 is ANQGSEA. The DNA of the CDR3 is TGCAGCGCACTAGCGGGAGGGGTCTACGAGCAGTACTTC. It yields the protein CSALAGGVYEQYF.

This chain joins TRBV7-8 and TRBJ2-3; 8 nucleotides match TRBD2. Germline values: CDR1 SGHVS, CDR2 FQNEAQ. The junction had 7 bases not matched to a gene; V was cut back by 5 bases and J by 3 bases. The CDR3 is made up of 15 amino acids. In nucleotides, the CDR3 is TGTGCCAGCAGCCCACCGGGAGGGGAAACAGATACGCAGTATTTT. Its translation is CASSPPGGETDTQYF.

The rearrangement joins TRBV25-1 to TRBJ2-3; no clear D gene. Germline CDR1 reads MGHDK; CDR2 reads SYGVNS. V was shortened by 2 bases and J by 6 bases, with 9 bases between the two germline ends. This CDR3 region has 13 residues. This CDR3 is CASSEPKPDTQYF. In nucleotides, the CDR3 is TGTGCCAGCAGTGAACCTAAACCCGATACGCAGTATTTT.

V gene TRBV29-1 combines with J gene TRBJ2-3; no reliable D call. This CDR3 spans 14 amino acids. Looked up from germline, CDR1 is SQVTM and CDR2 is ANQGSEA. Trimming pared 4 bases from V and 1 base from J, leaving 12 bases between. CDR3 nucleotides: TGCAGCGTTGCAGGAACTCGTCGCACAGATACGCAGTATTTT. Translated, it gives CSVAGTRRTDTQYF.

This CDR3 reads CASSPPPGNQPQHF. CDR3 nucleotide sequence: TGTGCCAGCAGCCCTCCCCCAGGAAATCAGCCCCAGCATTTT. The chain uses TRBV21-1 and TRBJ1-5; TRBD1 reflects the table's D call only, with no check against the DNA. TRBV21-1 is annotated as a pseudogene. The CDR3 is 14 amino acids.

The CDR3, as DNA: TGTGCTGTTGGGACAGGGGATGGCTACACCTTC. Translation: CAVGTGDGYTF. The chain is built from TRBV19 and TRBJ1-2; TRBD1 agrees at 10 bases. Germline loops: CDR1 LNHDA, CDR2 SQIVND (reference sequence). There are 11 residues in the CDR3.

The table lists this clone with a few counts. The chain couples TRBV18 to TRBJ1-2; D remains ambiguous. This CDR3 comprises 17 residues. Germline CDR1 KGHSH, CDR2 LQKENI. Between the trimmed V and J ends, which lost 3 bases and 3 bases, there was a span of 20 bases. CDR3: CASSPREGGTLDYGYTF. CDR3 in DNA: TGTGCCAGCTCACCCCGGGAGGGAGGAACTCTGGACTATGGCTACACCTTC.

This sequence joins TRBV18 and TRBJ2-1, with 9 bases aligning to TRBD1. CDR1 is KGHSH, CDR2 LQKENI, per germline. CDR3 length equals 18 residues. Trimming at V came to 0 bases and at J to 2 bases, leaving 8 bases not matched to a gene. CDR3 sequence reads: CASSPPGQGAVAYNEQFF. DNA for the CDR3: TGTGCCAGCTCACCACCGGGACAGGGCGCTGTGGCCTACAATGAGCAGTTCTTC.

This clone was picked up one time. V gene TRBV28 combines with J gene TRBJ2-7; 7 bases agree with TRBD1. The CDR3 is 15 amino acids. The junction had 10 bases not matched to a gene; V was cut back by 6 bases and J by 2 bases. Per germline, CDR1 MDHEN and CDR2 SYDVKM. Here the CDR3 reads CASRLPTGKTYEQYF. DNA for the CDR3: TGTGCCAGCAGACTCCCGACAGGGAAAACCTACGAGCAGTACTTC. Based on the CDR3 plus reference TRBV28 and TRBJ2-7, the full variable domain is DVKVTQSSRYLVKRTGEKVFLECVQDMDHENMFWYRQDPGLGLRLIYFSYDVKMKEKGDIPEGYSVSREKKERFSLILESASTNQTSMYLCASRLPTGKTYEQYFGPGTRLTVT.

This clone was seen only a few times. CDR3 nucleotides: TGTGCCAGCCTCCGTACCTACGAGCAGTACTTC. Its translation: CASLRTYEQYF. The chain uses TRBV28 and TRBJ2-7; D is unresolved. CDR3 length: 11 amino acids. The germline V and J ends were trimmed by 8 bases and 2 bases, with 7 bases remaining between them. Looked up from germline, CDR1 is MDHEN and CDR2 is SYDVKM.

The V gene is TRBV5-6, the J gene TRBJ2-7; 7 positions match TRBD1. The V and J ends lost 4 bases and 2 bases, in that order; junction bases with no gene match: 9. Per the germline V gene, CDR1 is SGHDT and CDR2 is YYEEEE. The CDR3 sequence is 15 residues long. As DNA, the CDR3 is TGTGCCAGCAGCCCGTGGGGGACAGAGACCTACGAGCAGTACTTC. This sequence encodes CASSPWGTETYEQYF.

The V gene is TRBV19, the J gene TRBJ1-5; no clear D gene. V lost 6 bases, J lost 0 bases, and 12 bases lay in between. The CDR3 is made up of 15 amino acids. In germline, CDR1 is LNHDA, CDR2 SQIVND (reference sequence). The CDR3 is CASSRTGYSNQPQHF. The CDR3, as DNA: TGTGCCAGTAGCCGGACGGGATATAGCAATCAGCCCCAGCATTTT. Full variable domain (missing parts from reference TRBV19 and TRBJ1-5): DGGITQSPKYLFRKEGQNVTLSCEQNLNHDAMYWYRQDPGQGLRLIYYSQIVNDFQKGDIAEGYSVSREKKESFPLTVTSAQKNPTAFYLCASSRTGYSNQPQHFGDGTRLSIL.

The chain uses TRBV27 and TRBJ1-4; D perhaps matches TRBD1 (6 bases). Germline-derived CDR1 and CDR2 are MNHEY and SMNVEV (reference sequence). The CDR3 extends over 15 amino acids. V was cut by 8 bases and J by 5 bases, with 18 bases left in between. This CDR3 reads CASGYRDRINEKLFF. The CDR3 coding sequence is TGTGCCAGCGGCTACCGTGACAGGATAAATGAAAAACTGTTTTTT.

This chain joins TRBV10-3 and TRBJ1-1, with 10 bases that match TRBD1. The CDR3 has 17 residues. CDR1 is ENHRY, CDR2 SYGVKD, per germline. The junction had 10 bases not matched to a gene; V was cut back by 4 bases and J by 2 bases. CDR3 coding DNA: TGTGCCATCAGTGTAGACAGGGGGCGCAGAGGAAACACTGAAGCTTTCTTT. Its protein product is CAISVDRGRRGNTEAFF.